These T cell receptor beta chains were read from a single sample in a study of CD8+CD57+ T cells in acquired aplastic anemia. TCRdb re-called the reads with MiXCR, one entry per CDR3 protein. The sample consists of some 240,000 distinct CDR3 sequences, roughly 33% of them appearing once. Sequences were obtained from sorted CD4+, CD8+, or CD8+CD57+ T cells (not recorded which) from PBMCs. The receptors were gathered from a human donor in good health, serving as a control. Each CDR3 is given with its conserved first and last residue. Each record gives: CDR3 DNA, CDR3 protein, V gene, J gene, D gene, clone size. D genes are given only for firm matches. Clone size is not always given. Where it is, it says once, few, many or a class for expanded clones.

CDR3 DNA: TGTGCCAGCAGCTTACGGTTGGAAGATACGCAGTATTTT
CDR3 protein: CASSLRLEDTQYF
V gene: TRBV7-3
J gene: TRBJ2-3
D gene: NA
clone size: many

CDR3 DNA: TGTGCCAGCAGCCATACCGGTGAGGGTTTCTATGGCTACACCTTC
CDR3 protein: CASSHTGEGFYGYTF
V gene: TRBV7-9
J gene: TRBJ1-2
D gene: NA
clone size: many

CDR3 DNA: TGCAGCGTTCAGACAGGGGAGACCCAGTACTTC
CDR3 protein: CSVQTGETQYF
V gene: TRBV29-1
J gene: TRBJ2-5
D gene: TRBD1
clone size: NA

CDR3 DNA: TGTGCCAGCAGCGCACAGGGTACTAGCCACGAGCAGTACTTC
CDR3 protein: CASSAQGTSHEQYF
V gene: TRBV6-1
J gene: TRBJ2-7
D gene: NA
clone size: many

CDR3 DNA: TGTGCCTGGAGTCCTGGGACAGGCCCGCAAGAGACCCAGTACTTC
CDR3 protein: CAWSPGTGPQETQYF
V gene: TRBV30
J gene: TRBJ2-5
D gene: TRBD1
clone size: NA

CDR3 DNA: TGTGCCAGCAGTAAGAATTGGGGGGAGCAGTTCTTC
CDR3 protein: CASSKNWGEQFF
V gene: TRBV6-2/TRBV6-3
J gene: TRBJ2-1
D gene: NA
clone size: NA

CDR3 DNA: TGTGCCAGCCGAAGACAGGGGACTAACTATGGCTACACCTTC
CDR3 protein: CASRRQGTNYGYTF
V gene: TRBV2
J gene: TRBJ1-2
D gene: TRBD1
clone size: many

CDR3 DNA: TGTGCCGCCAGCAGAGAACAGACTAGCGGCTACACCTTC
CDR3 protein: CAASREQTSGYTF
V gene: TRBV15
J gene: TRBJ1-2
D gene: NA
clone size: NA

CDR3 DNA: TGTGCCATCAGTCAGGGGTCCTACGAGCAGTACTTC
CDR3 protein: CAISQGSYEQYF
V gene: TRBV10-3
J gene: TRBJ2-7
D gene: NA
clone size: few

CDR3 DNA: TGTGCCAGCAGGGCAACAGGTGAAGCTTTCTTT
CDR3 protein: CASRATGEAFF
V gene: TRBV6-5
J gene: TRBJ1-1
D gene: NA
clone size: NA

CDR3 DNA: TGCAGCGGAGCTAGCGGGAGCAGCACCGGGGAGCTGTTTTTT
CDR3 protein: CSGASGSSTGELFF
V gene: TRBV29-1
J gene: TRBJ2-2
D gene: TRBD2
clone size: many

CDR3 DNA: TGCGCCAGCAGCCAAGATCGAAAGGAGTGGTTCTTC
CDR3 protein: CASSQDRKEWFF
V gene: TRBV4-1
J gene: TRBJ2-1
D gene: NA
clone size: many

CDR3 DNA: TGTGCCAGCAGCTTAGACAGGGACTCACCCCTCCACTTT
CDR3 protein: CASSLDRDSPLHF
V gene: TRBV7-2
J gene: TRBJ1-6
D gene: NA
clone size: NA

CDR3 DNA: TGTGCCAGCAGTAAGGGACAGGGGTTGGGCTACACCTTC
CDR3 protein: CASSKGQGLGYTF
V gene: TRBV2
J gene: TRBJ1-2
D gene: TRBD1
clone size: many

CDR3 DNA: TGTGCCAGTAGTAAGGTCCGGACCAGTGGCTACACCTTC
CDR3 protein: CASSKVRTSGYTF
V gene: TRBV19
J gene: TRBJ1-2
D gene: NA
clone size: many

CDR3 DNA: TGCGCCAGCAGCCAATTAGTCCGCCAGCCCCAGCATTTT
CDR3 protein: CASSQLVRQPQHF
V gene: TRBV4-1
J gene: TRBJ1-5
D gene: NA
clone size: many

CDR3 DNA: TGCAGTGCAGCTCGTGGGACAGGGGCCTACAATGAGCAGTTCTTC
CDR3 protein: CSAARGTGAYNEQFF
V gene: TRBV20-1
J gene: TRBJ2-1
D gene: TRBD1
clone size: many

CDR3 DNA: TGTGCCAGCAGCCTCCGGGAGTTCGGCTACACCTTC
CDR3 protein: CASSLREFGYTF
V gene: TRBV7-8
J gene: TRBJ1-2
D gene: NA
clone size: NA

CDR3 DNA: TGTGCCAGCAGCTCACAGGGAAGGTACGAGCAGTACTTC
CDR3 protein: CASSSQGRYEQYF
V gene: TRBV7-9
J gene: TRBJ2-7
D gene: NA
clone size: NA

CDR3 DNA: TGTGCCACCAGTGAAGATGGAGAGTTC
CDR3 protein: CATSEDGEF
V gene: TRBV24-1
J gene: TRBJ2-7
D gene: NA
clone size: NA

CDR3 DNA: TGCAGTGCCCCCGATAGACAGGGGGCTGACGACGAGCAGTACTTC
CDR3 protein: CSAPDRQGADDEQYF
V gene: TRBV20-1
J gene: TRBJ2-7
D gene: TRBD1
clone size: NA

CDR3 DNA: TGTGCCACCAGTCCATCGGGGAATTCACCCCTCCACTTT
CDR3 protein: CATSPSGNSPLHF
V gene: TRBV24-1
J gene: TRBJ1-6
D gene: NA
clone size: many

CDR3 DNA: TGCGCCAGCAGTGATACGAGGGATACGCAGTATTTT
CDR3 protein: CASSDTRDTQYF
V gene: TRBV10-1
J gene: TRBJ2-3
D gene: NA
clone size: NA

CDR3 DNA: TGCAGCTTGGGGGTAGCGGGGGGCACAGATACGCAGTATTTT
CDR3 protein: CSLGVAGGTDTQYF
V gene: TRBV29-1
J gene: TRBJ2-3
D gene: TRBD2
clone size: NA

CDR3 DNA: TGCAGCGTTGAAACAGGGTTTAATTCACCCCTCCACTTT
CDR3 protein: CSVETGFNSPLHF
V gene: TRBV29-1
J gene: TRBJ1-6
D gene: NA
clone size: many

CDR3 DNA: TGTGCCAGCAGTAAACAGGGGGGTAGTTCCACAGATACGCAGTATTTT
CDR3 protein: CASSKQGGSSTDTQYF
V gene: TRBV7-3
J gene: TRBJ2-3
D gene: TRBD1
clone size: NA

CDR3 DNA: TGTGCCAGTAGTATAGATATAGATCTCGCCTACAATGAGCAGCTCTTC
CDR3 protein: CASSIDIDLAYNEQLF
V gene: TRBV19
J gene: TRBJ2-1
D gene: NA
clone size: NA

CDR3 DNA: TGTGCCAGCAGCCAAGCCATGACTAGCGGGAGGTTAGGCTACGAGCAGTACTTC
CDR3 protein: CASSQAMTSGRLGYEQYF
V gene: TRBV3-1
J gene: TRBJ2-7
D gene: TRBD2
clone size: NA

CDR3 DNA: TGCGCCAGCAGTTGCCGGGTCTGGTCTGAAGCTTTCTTT
CDR3 protein: CASSCRVWSEAFF
V gene: TRBV10-1
J gene: TRBJ1-1
D gene: NA
clone size: NA

CDR3 DNA: TGTGCCAGCAGTGGTATCCAAACGAAAGATACGCAGTATTTT
CDR3 protein: CASSGIQTKDTQYF
V gene: TRBV2
J gene: TRBJ2-3
D gene: NA
clone size: many

CDR3 DNA: TGCAGTGCTAGAGCCGGGACAGGGGACACCGGGGAGCTGTTTTTT
CDR3 protein: CSARAGTGDTGELFF
V gene: TRBV20-1
J gene: TRBJ2-2
D gene: TRBD1
clone size: NA